One T cell receptor beta chain is described in this entry. Its target is not known. This CDR3 region has 14 residues. In germline, CDR1 is MNHEY, CDR2 SMNVEV (reference sequence). Losses at the gene ends were 2 bases for V and 9 bases for J; bases not matched to a gene: 9. Repertoires were generated with immunoSEQ multiplex PCR, while TCRdb's copy carries only in-frame clones and drops some. The repertoire consists of about 64,000 clones, with about four fifths occurring once and the leading ten covering around 5%. Samples of blood were obtained at baseline, on cycle 4 day 1, and on cycle 7 day 1. These data originate in a study of OX40 agonist ivuxolimab in advanced cancers. Findings of the study overall: The study observed clonal expansion of CD4+ and CD8+ blood T cells by week 6 at 0.1 to 3.0 mg/kg. No determination was made of the antigen specificity of the expanded peripheral T cells.

This TCR came from an adult with an advanced solid tumor such as melanoma, head and neck, liver or kidney cancer. This specimen consisted of CD4+ or CD8+ T cells sorted from blood, obtained in a trial of the OX40 agonist ivuxolimab. The chain recombines TRBV27 with TRBJ1-2, with TRBD1 identical over 7 bases. CDR3 coding DNA: TGTGCCAGCAGTTTAAAACGGGACAGCGCGAGCTACACCTTC. As protein: CASSLKRDSASYTF.